The sequence of this T cell receptor (beta chain) was determined in a study of cytomegalovirus exposure and HLA in healthy donors. Study conclusions and caveats: The HLA-A and HLA-B alleles of most subjects were reportedly predicted accurately from TCR beta sequences. An apparent linkage of common viral pathogens to several of the most significant clusters emerged in a later analysis.

To note about this clone: The target antigen is unknown.

Primers for the PCR totalled 60 Vbeta and 13 Jbeta. Only in-frame clones appear in the TCRdb table, and some are missing; sequencing was by immunoSEQ multiplex PCR. The sample yields about 98,000 clones, less than 85% seen once. Germline V gives CDR1 SNHLY, CDR2 FYNNEI. Trimming left V 3 bases short and J 0 bases short, with 18 bases between. The CDR3 sequence is 17 residues long. The sample was PBMCs. This chain links TRBV2 with TRBJ2-7; D is perhaps TRBD2 (6 bases). This TCR derives from a male donor in good health and CMV-seronegative. CDR3 in amino acids: CASSEGLPGESSYEQYF. Here the CDR3 DNA reads TGTGCCAGCAGTGAGGGTTTGCCGGGGGAAAGCTCCTACGAGCAGTACTTC.